One and the same sample provided the 17 T cell receptor beta chains below, sequenced in a study of fetal regulatory T cell absence and autoimmunity. TCRdb's copy holds only in-frame clones and misses some; the assay was immunoSEQ multiplex PCR. Among 95,000 to 100,000 clones listed, roughly 78% were seen once. Sequenced material: pancreas tissue. The receptors were gathered from a male donor with IPEX syndrome.

The chain uses TRBV4-1 and TRBJ2-1, with D perhaps TRBD2 (6 bases). Germline V gives CDR1 MGHRA, CDR2 YSYEKL. This CDR3 spans 16 amino acids. Trimming took off 3 bases at V and 0 bases at J, with 12 bases between the two ends. The CDR3, as DNA: TGCGCCAGCAGCCACGATGGGGGGAGCTCCTACAATGAGCAGTTCTTC. Amino acid sequence: CASSHDGGSSYNEQFF.

The chain couples TRBV7-8 to TRBJ1-5; TRBD1 is a possible D gene (6 bases). The CDR3 has 15 residues. V lost 7 bases and J 2 bases, leaving 15 bases between the germline ends. CDR1 is SGHVS and CDR2 is FQNEAQ in the germline V gene. The chain's CDR3 is CASNKGVRGNQPQHF. The CDR3 bases are TGTGCCAGCAACAAGGGGGTACGGGGCAATCAGCCCCAGCATTTT.

J is TRBJ1-2 and V is TRBV18; 9 bases agree with TRBD1. From germline, CDR1 is KGHSH and CDR2 LQKENI. The CDR3 is 12 residues long. V shed 3 bases, J shed 7 bases, and the junction held 0 bases outside the gene matches. CDR3 sequence (DNA): TGTGCCAGCTCACCGGGACAGGGTGGCTACACCTTC. It translates to CASSPGQGGYTF. The full variable domain, in which reference TRBV18 and TRBJ1-2 provide the parts outside the CDR3, is NAGVMQNPRHLVRRRGQEARLRCSPMKGHSHVYWYRQLPEEGLKFMVYLQKENIIDESGMPKERFSAEFPKEGPSILRIQQVVRGDSAAYFCASSPGQGGYTFGSGTRLTVV.

V and J are TRBV7-6 and TRBJ2-2; possibly TRBD1 for D (5 bases). The CDR3 runs 13 residues. CDR1 is SGHVS and CDR2 is FNYEAQ in the germline V gene. With 2 bases removed from V and 8 bases from J, the gap between germline ends came to 9 bases. The CDR3 region is CASSLSWTGELFF. CDR3 DNA: TGTGCCAGCAGCTTATCGTGGACAGGGGAGCTGTTTTTT.

The rearrangement uses TRBV5-1 and TRBJ2-3, with TRBD1 identical over 7 bases. V was pared by 6 bases and J by 2 bases, with 15 bases of the junction left unmatched. CDR3 size: 17 residues. The germline V gene encodes CDR1 SGHRS and CDR2 YFSETQ. Here the CDR3 reads CASTRGLWNRDTDTQYF. CDR3 DNA sequence: TGCGCCAGCACCAGGGGGTTGTGGAACAGGGACACAGATACGCAGTATTTT.

This chain connects TRBV5-1 to TRBJ1-2; no definite D call. Germline V gives CDR1 SGHRS, CDR2 YFSETQ. Trimming pared 1 base from V and 4 bases from J, leaving 8 bases between. This CDR3 spans 13 amino acids. The CDR3 nucleotides read TGCGCCAGCAGCTTGAGAAGGGCCTATGGCTACACCTTC. Its translation is CASSLRRAYGYTF. Variable domain in full (rest from reference TRBV5-1 and TRBJ1-2): KAGVTQTPRYLIKTRGQQVTLSCSPISGHRSVSWYQQTPGQGLQFLFEYFSETQRNKGNFPGRFSGRQFSNSRSEMNVSTLELGDSALYLCASSLRRAYGYTFGSGTRLTVV.

This chain links TRBV11-3 with TRBJ1-3; perhaps TRBD1 as D (6 bases). The CDR3 runs to 15 residues. Germline CDR1 and CDR2: SGHNT and YENEEA. Trimming took 5 bases from V and 0 from J, leaving 11 bases between them. CDR3 nucleotide sequence: TGTGCCAGCAGCATGAGCAGGGGCTCTGGAAACACCATATATTTT. This codes for CASSMSRGSGNTIYF.

The chain recombines TRBV5-1 with TRBJ2-1, with 7 bases lining up with TRBD2. The CDR3 has 14 residues. From germline, CDR1 is SGHRS and CDR2 YFSETQ. V gave up 0 bases and J gave up 10 bases; unmatched junction bases: 7. CDR3 protein: CASSLDAGVGEQFF. Written as DNA, the CDR3 is TGCGCCAGCAGCTTGGATGCGGGAGTAGGAGAGCAGTTCTTC.

The chain employs TRBV5-8 and TRBJ1-4; perhaps TRBD1 as D (5 bases). Germline assignment: CDR1 SGHTS and CDR2 YDEGEE. The CDR3 sequence is 14 residues long. Trimming took off 4 bases at V and 3 bases at J, with 10 bases between the two ends. The CDR3 nucleotides read TGTGCCAGCAGCCCCAGGGTCCCTAATGAAAAACTGTTTTTT. Translated, it gives CASSPRVPNEKLFF.

The V gene is TRBV5-8, the J gene TRBJ1-2; D is ambiguous. The CDR3 consists of 13 residues. With 4 bases removed from V and 6 bases from J, the gap between germline ends came to 13 bases. The V gene's germline CDR1 is SGHTS and CDR2 YDEGEE. The CDR3 spells CASSPWARNGYTF. The DNA of the CDR3 is TGTGCCAGCAGCCCCTGGGCGAGGAATGGCTACACCTTC.

This sequence joins TRBV27 and TRBJ1-2; TRBD1 matches at 7 bases. Germline loops: CDR1 MNHEY, CDR2 SMNVEV (reference sequence). V gave up 0 bases and J gave up 1 base; unmatched junction bases: 5. The CDR3 has 16 amino acids. The CDR3: CASSLSQGGFNYGYTF. The CDR3 bases are TGTGCCAGCAGTTTATCGCAGGGGGGTTTTAACTATGGCTACACCTTC.

The genes are TRBV7-9 and TRBJ1-1, with unresolved D. Germline CDR1 reads SEHNR; CDR2 reads FQNEAQ (reference sequence). Between the trimmed V and J ends, which lost 3 bases and 0 bases, there was a span of 8 bases. The CDR3 totals 14 residues. Written as DNA, the CDR3 is TGTGCCAGCAGCTTGCTCAAGATGAACACTGAAGCTTTCTTT. This translates into CASSLLKMNTEAFF.

The chain carries TRBV27 and TRBJ2-7, with 7 positions matching TRBD1. The CDR3 is made up of 13 amino acids. Per the germline V gene, CDR1 is MNHEY and CDR2 is SMNVEV (reference sequence). Trimming took 3 bases from V and 3 from J; bases not matched to a gene: 2. The CDR3 spells CASSFDRDYEQYF. The DNA for the CDR3 is TGTGCCAGCAGTTTTGACAGGGACTACGAGCAGTACTTC.

The chain links TRBV25-1 to TRBJ1-1; TRBD1 might be the D (6 bases). The V gene lost 1 base and the J gene lost 2 bases, with 11 bases spanning the gap. Germline values: CDR1 MGHDK, CDR2 SYGVNS. CDR3 length: 15 residues. The CDR3 bases are TGTGCCAGCAGTGAATCTGGGGGCATTAACACTGAAGCTTTCTTT. This gives the protein CASSESGGINTEAFF.

This clone came up once. The rearrangement joins TRBV7-9 to TRBJ1-4, with D perhaps matching TRBD1 (6 bases). The CDR3 loop spans 15 amino acids. Per germline, CDR1 SEHNR and CDR2 FQNEAQ (reference sequence). The ends were cut back, 6 bases at V and 7 bases at J, with 18 bases in the middle. The CDR3 here is CASRPYGGRTEKLFF. For the CDR3, the DNA is TGTGCCAGCAGGCCATACGGGGGGCGTACTGAAAAACTGTTTTTT.

V gene TRBV10-3 combines with J gene TRBJ2-2, with 7 nucleotides matching TRBD2. Unmatched junction bases numbered 9, after V lost 9 bases and J lost 2 bases. This CDR3 is built from 15 residues. Per the germline V gene, CDR1 is ENHRY and CDR2 is SYGVKD. In nucleotides, the CDR3 is TGTGCCATTGGGCAACGGGGGGTCAACACCGGGGAGCTGTTTTTT. This encodes CAIGQRGVNTGELFF.

As concerns this clone: Its ends do not fully match the called genes, so a read error is possible. J is TRBJ1-2 and V is TRBV11-3; D not resolved. Germline CDR1 reads SGHNT; CDR2 reads YENEEA. This CDR3 spans 13 amino acids. CDR3: CASSLEGGDWACF. The CDR3 DNA reads TGTGCCAGCAGCTTAGAAGGAGGAGATTGGGCATGCTTC.